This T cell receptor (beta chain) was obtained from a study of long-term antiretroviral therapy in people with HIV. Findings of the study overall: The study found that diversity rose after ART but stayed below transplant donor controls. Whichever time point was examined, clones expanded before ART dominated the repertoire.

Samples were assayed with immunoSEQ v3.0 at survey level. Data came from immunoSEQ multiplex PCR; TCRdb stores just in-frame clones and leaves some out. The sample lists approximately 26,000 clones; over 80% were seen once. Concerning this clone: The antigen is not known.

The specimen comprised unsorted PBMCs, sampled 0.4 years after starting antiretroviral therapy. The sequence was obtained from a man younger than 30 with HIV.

The CDR3 spells CASSKSEGTNEKLFF. CDR3 bases: TGTGCCAGCAGCAAATCGGAAGGAACTAATGAAAAACTGTTTTTT. The chain carries TRBV21-1 and TRBJ1-4. TRBV21-1 is a documented pseudogene. The CDR3 consists of 15 residues.